The source of this T cell receptor (beta chain) is a study of CD8 T cells in Susac syndrome. Points from the study as a whole: The authors acknowledged that the study's TCR sequencing and HLA analysis involved relatively few individuals.

Trimming stripped 7 bases from V and 3 bases from J, with 11 bases between. Germline loops: CDR1 SGHVS, CDR2 FQNEAQ. The CDR3 has 13 amino acids. In blood CD8+ and CD4+ T cells, TCR beta underwent sequencing. TEMRA cells underwent FACS enrichment and CD8+ and CD4+ T cells underwent negative isolation. Roughly 0.5 to 1 ug RNA was reverse transcribed with random hexamers. TCR beta CDR3 was amplified by immunoSEQ covering 54 Vbeta and 13 Jbeta. MiXCR was run by TCRdb on the immunoSEQ multiplex PCR reads, yielding one entry per CDR3 protein. The sample includes 150,000 to 200,000 distinct CDR3 sequences, roughly 96% of them seen just once. A note on this clonotype: Its antigen is still unknown.

Sequencing input: CD8+ T cells from PBMCs. This receptor was obtained from a human donor with multiple sclerosis. The V call is TRBV7-8, the J call TRBJ2-3; tentative D call: TRBD2 (5 bases). CDR3 amino acids: CASTLAFTDTQYF. CDR3 nucleotides: TGTGCCAGCACTTTAGCGTTTACAGATACGCAGTATTTT. Together with reference TRBV7-8 and TRBJ2-3, the CDR3 gives the full variable domain: GAGVSQSPRYKVAKRGQDVALRCDPISGHVSLFWYQQALGQGPEFLTYFQNEAQLDKSGLPSDRFFAERPEGSVSTLKIQRTQQEDSAVYLCASTLAFTDTQYFGPGTRLTVL.